This T cell receptor beta chain was sequenced during a study of T cell responses to AZD1222 COVID-19 vaccine. CDR3 length equals 17 residues. Per germline, CDR1 SGHDN and CDR2 FVKESK. The trim removed 1 base at V and 4 bases at J, leaving 11 bases unmatched. This clone appeared a single time. Its target is unknown. Profiled with immunoSEQ multiplex PCR; TCRdb holds only in-frame clones, not every one. The sample has 110,000 to 150,000 clones, about 92% seen once; the top ten hold roughly an eighth. Findings and caveats of the study: Females made up more of the donors, who were largely white British, and clonal diversity may have come out too low. Spike-specific TCR breadth rose after two AZD1222 doses, and depth rose as well. None of the repertoires were sampled until the peak T cell response had passed.

J is TRBJ2-7 and V is TRBV14, with 9 nucleotides matching TRBD2. The receptor was derived from an adult who had recovered from COVID-19. The material was peripheral blood, obtained after recovery from COVID-19. Written as DNA, the CDR3 is TGTGCCAGCAGCCAAGGGCGGCTAGCGGGACCTCGGTACGAGCAGTACTTC. Amino acid sequence: CASSQGRLAGPRYEQYF. Variable domain in full (rest from reference TRBV14 and TRBJ2-7): EAGVTQFPSHSVIEKGQTVTLRCDPISGHDNLYWYRRVMGKEIKFLLHFVKESKQDESGMPNNRFLAERTGGTYSTLKVQPAELEDSGVYFCASSQGRLAGPRYEQYFGPGTRLTVT.